The 20 T cell receptor beta chains presented below share a single source sample, sequenced in a study of Ad26.COV2.S vaccination and SARS-CoV-2 variants. Indicated treatment: roughly 20 received Ad26.COV2.S at low or high dose, single or two shots; 5 received placebo; per-sample allocation not given. The investigators took samples on day 63 after the first vaccine or placebo injection. TCRdb's copy holds only in-frame clones and misses some; the assay was immunoSEQ multiplex PCR. The sample shows hundreds of thousands of clones, roughly 90% of them seen only once. The source material was peripheral blood, sampled in a trial of Ad26.COV2.S vaccine versus placebo. The source of these receptors is a person between 18 and 65 years old who received the Ad26.COV2.S COVID-19 vaccine or a placebo.

V and J are TRBV7-9 and TRBJ2-7, with 9 nucleotides matching TRBD1. Germline-derived CDR1 and CDR2 are SEHNR and FQNEAQ (reference sequence). V was pared by 1 base and J by 0 bases, with 7 bases of the junction left unmatched. The CDR3 consists of 17 residues. The chain's CDR3 is CASSLEMGQGDSYEQYF. CDR3 sequence (DNA): TGTGCCAGCAGCTTAGAAATGGGACAGGGTGACTCCTACGAGCAGTACTTC.

The chain links TRBV7-2 to TRBJ1-1; unclear D gene. The V gene lost 1 base and the J gene lost 7 bases, with 7 bases spanning the gap. Germline V gene data show CDR1 as SGHTA and CDR2 as FQGNSA. The CDR3 totals 12 residues. Written as DNA, the CDR3 is TGTGCCAGCAGCTTAGTTCGACTTGAAGCTTTCTTT. Translating it yields CASSLVRLEAFF.

This rearrangement joins TRBV9 to TRBJ2-3; 8 bases are shared with TRBD2. V lost 2 bases and J lost 4; bases outside the gene matches: 3. Germline assignment: CDR1 SGDLS and CDR2 YYNGEE. The CDR3 loop spans 14 amino acids. For the CDR3, the DNA is TGTGCCAGCAGCGTTAGCGGGACTTCAGATACGCAGTATTTT. Its protein product is CASSVSGTSDTQYF.

This chain joins TRBV29-1 and TRBJ2-1; D call uncertain. The CDR3 is 14 residues long. The germline V gene encodes CDR1 SQVTM and CDR2 ANQGSEA. Between the trimmed V and J ends, which lost 2 bases and 2 bases, there was a span of 10 bases. The chain's CDR3 is CSVEWGSPYNEQFF. CDR3 sequence (DNA): TGCAGCGTTGAATGGGGTAGCCCCTACAATGAGCAGTTCTTC.

The chain uses TRBV2 and TRBJ2-7; 7 positions match TRBD1. Per the germline V gene, CDR1 is SNHLY and CDR2 is FYNNEI. The CDR3 totals 14 residues. The junction had 6 bases not matched to a gene; V was cut back by 4 bases and J by 3 bases. The CDR3 sequence is CASSVETGIYEQYF. In DNA, the CDR3 is TGTGCCAGCAGTGTTGAGACAGGGATCTACGAGCAGTACTTC. Full variable domain (outside the CDR3, taken from reference TRBV2 and TRBJ2-7): EPEVTQTPSHQVTQMGQEVILRCVPISNHLYFYWYRQILGQKVEFLVSFYNNEISEKSEIFDDQFSVERPDGSNFTLKIRSTKLEDSAMYFCASSVETGIYEQYFGPGTRLTVT.

The chain has TRBV19 and TRBJ2-7, with TRBD1 as a possible D gene (7 bases). The CDR3 is made up of 14 amino acids. CDR1 LNHDA and CDR2 SQIVND come from the germline V gene (reference sequence). V lost 4 bases and J lost 0, with 10 bases in between. Here the CDR3 reads CASSTGGSSYEQYF. The DNA for the CDR3 is TGTGCCAGTAGTACAGGGGGGAGCTCCTACGAGCAGTACTTC.

V gene TRBV4-2 combines with J gene TRBJ1-1; D call uncertain. CDR3 length: 15 residues. Germline-derived CDR1 and CDR2 are LGHNA and YNFKEQ. V lost 0 bases to trimming and J lost 3 bases, with 11 bases between them. The CDR3 DNA reads TGTGCCAGCAGCCAAGATTATAGGGTGCACACTGAAGCTTTCTTT. Its protein product is CASSQDYRVHTEAFF.

The chain has TRBV11-2 and TRBJ1-1; possibly TRBD1 for D (5 bases). CDR1 is SGHAT and CDR2 is FQNNGV in the germline V gene. V was shortened by 2 bases and J by 0 bases, with 7 bases between the two germline ends. The CDR3 runs to 14 residues. DNA of the CDR3: TGTGCCAGCAGCTTATTGGGGGTGAACACTGAAGCTTTCTTT. Translating gives CASSLLGVNTEAFF.

The chain uses TRBV6-2 or TRBV6-3 and TRBJ2-1; D unresolved. The germline CDR1 and CDR2 sequences are MNHEY and SVGEGT. V gave up 5 bases and J gave up 11 bases, with 10 bases separating them. The CDR3 runs 11 residues. The CDR3 region has the DNA TGTGCCAGCAGTCGGACCTTACAGCAGTTCTTC. Translated, it gives CASSRTLQQFF.

The chain is built from TRBV19 and TRBJ2-7; 7 nucleotides align to TRBD1. CDR3 length: 22 amino acids. The germline gives CDR1 LNHDA, CDR2 SQIVND (reference sequence). Trimming took 2 bases from V and 3 from J; bases not matched to a gene: 28. The CDR3, as DNA: TGTGCCAGTAGTATACAGGCGCCCGGGACAGCTACCCTACCGAACAGCTACTACGAGCAGTACTTC. As protein: CASSIQAPGTATLPNSYYEQYF.

The chain is built from TRBV7-8 and TRBJ2-2, with TRBD1 matching 7 bases. With V trimmed by 1 base and J by 0 bases, 5 bases remained unmatched. The CDR3 sequence is 17 residues long. Germline CDR1 is SGHVS and CDR2 is FQNEAQ. This CDR3 is CASSLVTGFPNTGELFF. The CDR3 bases are TGTGCCAGCAGCTTAGTGACAGGGTTCCCGAACACCGGGGAGCTGTTTTTT.

The rearrangement joins TRBV10-3 to TRBJ2-3, with 9 nucleotides matching TRBD1. The CDR3 length is 13 residues. The germline V gene encodes CDR1 ENHRY and CDR2 SYGVKD. The J segment lost 7 bases and the V segment lost 9 bases, leaving 8 bases of the junction unmatched. The CDR3 DNA reads as TGTGCCATACAGGACAGGGGTCTGTATACGCAGTATTTT. This codes for CAIQDRGLYTQYF.

The rearrangement joins TRBV7-9 to TRBJ2-1, with 10 nucleotides matching TRBD2. V was clipped by 7 bases and J by 5 bases; unmatched bases: 5. This CDR3 comprises 14 residues. In germline, CDR1 is SEHNR, CDR2 FQNEAQ (reference sequence). CDR3 region: CASTLAGADNEQFF. DNA for the CDR3: TGTGCCAGCACCCTAGCGGGAGCGGACAATGAGCAGTTCTTC.

The V and J genes are TRBV4-3 and TRBJ2-3; D is possibly TRBD1 or TRBD2 (5 bases each). This CDR3 comprises 17 residues. Trimming stripped 4 bases from V and 7 bases from J, with 24 bases between. Germline-derived CDR1 and CDR2 are LGHNA and YSLEER. The CDR3 DNA follows: TGCGCCAGCAGCCTTACACTTTCCGGGACCCCGGGCCATACGCAGTATTTT. Encoded protein: CASSLTLSGTPGHTQYF.

The chain uses TRBV5-6 and TRBJ1-2; the D is unclear. The CDR3 contains 14 residues. CDR1 is SGHDT and CDR2 is YYEEEE in the germline V gene. Trimming shortened V by 5 bases and J by 4 bases, and 15 bases separated the two germline ends. This CDR3 is CASSSLSHLYGYTF. The DNA of the CDR3 is TGTGCCAGCAGTAGCTTGTCACACCTCTATGGCTACACCTTC.

The V call is TRBV9, the J call TRBJ2-5, with unresolved D. Germline CDR1 reads SGDLS; CDR2 reads YYNGEE. The CDR3 sequence is 15 residues long. V was pared by 0 bases and J by 5 bases, with 14 bases between. CDR3 nucleotide sequence: TGTGCCAGCAGCGTAGGCCTACTGGAGAGGGAGACCCAGTACTTC. Translated, it gives CASSVGLLERETQYF.

This chain uses TRBV7-2 with TRBJ2-4; D uncertain. V was trimmed by 5 bases and J by 1 base, leaving 21 bases between them. This CDR3 region has 18 residues. Germline CDR1 and CDR2: SGHTA and FQGNSA. This chain's CDR3 is CASSHRFGPGIAKNIQYF. The CDR3 bases are TGTGCCAGCAGCCATCGTTTCGGCCCTGGGATTGCCAAAAACATTCAGTACTTC. Complete variable domain (other parts from reference TRBV7-2 and TRBJ2-4): GAGVSQSPSNKVTEKGKDVELRCDPISGHTALYWYRQSLGQGLEFLIYFQGNSAPDKSGLPSDRFSAERTGGSVSTLTIQRTQQEDSAVYLCASSHRFGPGIAKNIQYFGAGTRLSVL.

The V gene is TRBV10-3, the J gene TRBJ1-5, with D perhaps matching TRBD1 (5 bases). Germline V gene data show CDR1 as ENHRY and CDR2 as SYGVKD. The V gene lost 0 bases and the J gene lost 0 bases, with 12 bases spanning the gap. This CDR3 is 17 amino acids long. CDR3 region: CAISESGGGFSNQPQHF. The CDR3 DNA sequence: TGTGCCATCAGTGAGTCTGGGGGGGGATTTAGCAATCAGCCCCAGCATTTT.

The gene calls are TRBV27 and TRBJ1-1; D might be TRBD1 (6 bases). CDR3 length equals 15 residues. Trimming pared 5 bases from V and 1 base from J, leaving 14 bases between. The germline gives CDR1 MNHEY, CDR2 SMNVEV (reference sequence). CDR3 sequence (DNA): TGTGCCAGCAGTCTCACAAGGGGGAGGAACACTGAAGCTTTCTTT. Translating gives CASSLTRGRNTEAFF.

V is TRBV4-3 and J is TRBJ2-3; D may correspond to TRBD1 or TRBD2 (5 bases each). Germline CDR1 is LGHNA and CDR2 is YSLEER. Trimming cost V 5 bases and J 4 bases, with 13 bases left between them. CDR3 length equals 14 residues. CDR3 coding DNA: TGCGCCAGCAGCAAGGGGCAGGGAGCAGATACGCAGTATTTT. This encodes CASSKGQGADTQYF.